This T cell receptor (beta chain) was retrieved from a study of siplizumab effects on memory and regulatory T cells. Around 10^5 TCR templates per sample were sequenced. Profiling relied on immunoSEQ multiplex PCR, and the TCRdb table lists in-frame clones only, not all of them. The top ten hold around 0.15% of the sample, which has about 120,000 clones, approximately 92% seen once. The CDR3 runs 13 residues. The source is a human donor in good health. The sequencing input was non-Treg CD4+ T cells sorted from blood. The V gene is TRBV21-1, the J gene TRBJ2-5. Matching the DNA end better, TRBJ2-7 makes the J call doubtful. TRBV21-1 is a listed pseudogene. The CDR3 coding sequence is TGTGCCCGCTCCTGTCCTGGAACCTACGAGCAGTACTTC. Protein sequence: CARSCPGTYEQYF.